This TCR beta chain is drawn from a study of T cell repertoires in cytomegalovirus infection. Study overall: An indication of both CMV infection and matching HLA type came from public TCR beta signatures.

General study findings and limits: Predominance within the ex vivo response was attributable to HLA-C-restricted CMV-specific TCR beta clonotypes. Cumulated frequencies of public TCR beta families served to identify carriers of CMV plus the relevant HLA.

With respect to this clonotype: As yet, its antigen is unknown.

With V trimmed by 5 bases and J by 4 bases, 10 bases remained unmatched. Germline V gene sequence: CDR1 DFQATT, CDR2 SNEGSKA (reference sequence). CDR3 length equals 15 residues. TCRdb called the reads again in MiXCR, with one record for every CDR3 protein. The data contain more than 150,000 distinct CDR3 sequences, approximately 19% of them singletons. V and J are TRBV20-1 and TRBJ1-4; 7 nucleotides align to TRBD1. Source material: PBMCs. The clonotype was recovered from a human donor in good health (CMV status not recorded). Some clones in this sample may be carry-over from other donors' samples. The CDR3 protein is CSAPNPGTDNEKLFF. DNA of the CDR3: TGCAGTGCTCCAAACCCCGGGACAGATAATGAAAAACTGTTTTTT.